This T cell receptor (beta chain) was profiled in a study of T cell changes during pregnancy in multiple sclerosis. Using immunoSEQ multiplex PCR, the repertoire was profiled, and TCRdb retains in-frame clones only, with some absent. This repertoire shows around 47,000 clones, roughly 96% found once; its top ten account for 0.89%. The junction had 5 bases not matched to a gene; V was cut back by 0 bases and J by 4 bases. CDR1 and CDR2 (germline): SGHRS, YFSETQ. The length of the CDR3 is 15 residues. This sequence was found in a female donor with multiple sclerosis, enrolled in a pregnancy study. The sequences come from peripheral blood, collected in the second trimester of pregnancy. The gene calls are TRBV5-1 and TRBJ1-2; the match to TRBD1 covers 8 bases. In DNA, the CDR3 is TGCGCCAGCAGCTTGGATGGACAGGGAGTCTATGGCTACACCTTC. It translates to CASSLDGQGVYGYTF.